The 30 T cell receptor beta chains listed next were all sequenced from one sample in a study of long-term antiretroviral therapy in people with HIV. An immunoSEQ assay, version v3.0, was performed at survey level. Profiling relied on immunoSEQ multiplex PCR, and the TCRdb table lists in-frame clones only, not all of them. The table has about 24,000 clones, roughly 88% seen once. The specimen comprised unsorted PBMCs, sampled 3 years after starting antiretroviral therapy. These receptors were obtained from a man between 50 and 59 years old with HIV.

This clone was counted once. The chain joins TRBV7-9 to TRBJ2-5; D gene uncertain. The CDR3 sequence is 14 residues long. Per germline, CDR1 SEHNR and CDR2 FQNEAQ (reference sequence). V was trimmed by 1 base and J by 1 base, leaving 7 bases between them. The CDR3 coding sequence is TGTGCCAGCAGCTTAGAGCAGGCCCAAGAGACCCAGTACTTC. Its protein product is CASSLEQAQETQYF.

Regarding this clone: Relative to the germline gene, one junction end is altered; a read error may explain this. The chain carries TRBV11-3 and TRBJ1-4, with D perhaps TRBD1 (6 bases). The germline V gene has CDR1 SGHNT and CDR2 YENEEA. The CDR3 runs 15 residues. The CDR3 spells CASSPAGTWNVKLFF. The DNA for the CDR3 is TGTGCCAGCAGCCCAGCCGGGACATGGAATGTAAAACTGTTTTTT.

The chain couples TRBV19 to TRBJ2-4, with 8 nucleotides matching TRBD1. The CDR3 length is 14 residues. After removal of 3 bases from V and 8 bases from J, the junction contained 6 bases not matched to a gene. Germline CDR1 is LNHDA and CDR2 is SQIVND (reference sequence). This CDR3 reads CASSILTGADIQYF. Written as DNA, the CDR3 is TGTGCCAGTAGTATTCTGACAGGGGCGGACATTCAGTACTTC.

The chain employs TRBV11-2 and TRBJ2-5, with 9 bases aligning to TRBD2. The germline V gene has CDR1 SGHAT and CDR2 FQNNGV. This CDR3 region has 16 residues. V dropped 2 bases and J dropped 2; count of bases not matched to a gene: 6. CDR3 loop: CASSLPPGLAQETQYF. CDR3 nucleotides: TGTGCCAGCAGCTTACCCCCGGGACTAGCACAAGAGACCCAGTACTTC.

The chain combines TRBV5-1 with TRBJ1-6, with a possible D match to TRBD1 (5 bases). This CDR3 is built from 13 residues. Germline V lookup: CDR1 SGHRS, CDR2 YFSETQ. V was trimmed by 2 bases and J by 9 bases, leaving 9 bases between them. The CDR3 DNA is TGCGCCAGCAGCTTCAGGGTGGCTTCACCCCTCCACTTT. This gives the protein CASSFRVASPLHF.

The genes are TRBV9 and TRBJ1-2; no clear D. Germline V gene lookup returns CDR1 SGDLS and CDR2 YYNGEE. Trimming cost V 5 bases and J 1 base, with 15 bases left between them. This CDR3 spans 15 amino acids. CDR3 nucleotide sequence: TGTGCCAGCAGGGCCGAGGGTGGAATTAACTATGGCTACACCTTC. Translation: CASRAEGGINYGYTF.

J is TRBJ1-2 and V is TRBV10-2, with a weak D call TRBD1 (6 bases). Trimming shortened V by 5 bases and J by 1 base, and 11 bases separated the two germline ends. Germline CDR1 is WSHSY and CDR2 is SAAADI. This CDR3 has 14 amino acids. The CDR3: CASSLQGFNYGYTF. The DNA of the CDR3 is TGCGCCAGCAGTCTACAGGGATTTAACTATGGCTACACCTTC.

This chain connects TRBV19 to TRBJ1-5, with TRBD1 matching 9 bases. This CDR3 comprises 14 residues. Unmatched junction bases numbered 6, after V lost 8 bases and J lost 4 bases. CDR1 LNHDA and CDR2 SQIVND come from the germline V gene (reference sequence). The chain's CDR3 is CASGRTGDNQPQHF. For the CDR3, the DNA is TGTGCCAGTGGGAGGACAGGGGATAATCAGCCCCAGCATTTT.

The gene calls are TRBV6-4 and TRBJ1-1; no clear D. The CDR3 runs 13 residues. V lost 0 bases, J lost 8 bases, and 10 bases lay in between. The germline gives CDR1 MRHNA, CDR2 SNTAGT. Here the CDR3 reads CASSDSLSTEAFF. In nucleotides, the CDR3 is TGTGCCAGCAGTGACTCTTTATCGACAGAAGCTTTCTTT.

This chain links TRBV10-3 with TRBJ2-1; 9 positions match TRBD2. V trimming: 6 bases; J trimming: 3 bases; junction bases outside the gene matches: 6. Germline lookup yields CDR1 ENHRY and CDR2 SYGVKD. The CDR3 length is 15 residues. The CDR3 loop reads CAISLTSGDYNEQFF. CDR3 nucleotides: TGTGCCATCAGCCTGACTAGCGGCGACTACAATGAGCAGTTCTTC.

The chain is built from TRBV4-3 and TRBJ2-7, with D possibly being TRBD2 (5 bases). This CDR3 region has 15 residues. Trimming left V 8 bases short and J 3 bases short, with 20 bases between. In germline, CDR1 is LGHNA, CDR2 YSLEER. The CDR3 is CASRESRSGVYEQYF. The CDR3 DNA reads TGCGCCAGCCGCGAAAGTAGATCCGGGGTCTACGAGCAGTACTTC.

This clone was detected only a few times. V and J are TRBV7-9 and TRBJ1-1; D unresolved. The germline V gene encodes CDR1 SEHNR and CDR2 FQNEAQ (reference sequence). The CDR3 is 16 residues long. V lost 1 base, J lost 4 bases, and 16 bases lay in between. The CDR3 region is CASSLGATGYGTEAFF. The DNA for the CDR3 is TGTGCCAGCAGCTTAGGGGCGACGGGATACGGCACTGAAGCTTTCTTT.

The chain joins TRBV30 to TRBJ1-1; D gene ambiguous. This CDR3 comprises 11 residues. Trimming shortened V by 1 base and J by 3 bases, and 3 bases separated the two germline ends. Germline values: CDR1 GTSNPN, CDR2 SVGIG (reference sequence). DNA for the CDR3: TGTGCCTGGAGTGATGACACTGAAGCTTTCTTT. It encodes CAWSDDTEAFF.

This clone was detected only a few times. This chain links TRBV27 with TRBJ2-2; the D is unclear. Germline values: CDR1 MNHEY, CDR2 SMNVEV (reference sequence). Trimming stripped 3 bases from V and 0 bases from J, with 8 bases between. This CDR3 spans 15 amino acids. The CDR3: CASSFGSANTGELFF. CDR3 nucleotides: TGTGCCAGCAGTTTTGGCAGTGCGAACACCGGGGAGCTGTTTTTT.

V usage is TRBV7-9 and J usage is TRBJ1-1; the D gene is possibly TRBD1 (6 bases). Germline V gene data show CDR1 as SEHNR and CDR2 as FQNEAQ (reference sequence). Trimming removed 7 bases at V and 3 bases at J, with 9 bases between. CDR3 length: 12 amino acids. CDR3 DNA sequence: TGTGCCAGCACTGAGGGGGACACTGAAGCTTTCTTT. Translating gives CASTEGDTEAFF.

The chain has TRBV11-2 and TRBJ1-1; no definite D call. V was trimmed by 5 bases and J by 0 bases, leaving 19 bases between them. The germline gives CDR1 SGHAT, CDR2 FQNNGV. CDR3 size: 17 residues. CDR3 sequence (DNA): TGTGCCAGCAGCCCTCTTACACCCGCAGCTTTGAACACTGAAGCTTTCTTT. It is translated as CASSPLTPAALNTEAFF.

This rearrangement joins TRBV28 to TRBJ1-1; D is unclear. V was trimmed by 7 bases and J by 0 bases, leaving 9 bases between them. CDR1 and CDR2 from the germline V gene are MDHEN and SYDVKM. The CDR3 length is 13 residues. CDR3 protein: CASIRGMNTEAFF. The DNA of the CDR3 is TGTGCCAGCATCCGCGGGATGAACACTGAAGCTTTCTTT.

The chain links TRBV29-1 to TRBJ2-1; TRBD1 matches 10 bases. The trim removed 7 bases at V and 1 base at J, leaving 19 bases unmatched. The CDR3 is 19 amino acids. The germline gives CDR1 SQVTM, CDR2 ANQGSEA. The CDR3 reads CSAQLNGQGEYVSYNEQFF. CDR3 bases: TGCAGCGCGCAACTGAATGGACAGGGGGAGTATGTATCCTACAATGAGCAGTTCTTC.

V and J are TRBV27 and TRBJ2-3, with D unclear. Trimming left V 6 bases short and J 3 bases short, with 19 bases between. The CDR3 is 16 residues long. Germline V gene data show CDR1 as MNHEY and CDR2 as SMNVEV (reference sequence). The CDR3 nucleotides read TGTGCCAGCAGGGTAATAGGGTTAAGGATGACAGATACGCAGTATTTT. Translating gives CASRVIGLRMTDTQYF.

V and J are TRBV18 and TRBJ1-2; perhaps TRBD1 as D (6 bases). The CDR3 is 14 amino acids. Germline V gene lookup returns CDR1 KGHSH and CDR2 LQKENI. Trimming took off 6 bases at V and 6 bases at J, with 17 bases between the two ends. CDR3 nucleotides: TGTGCCAGCTCTCCCAACAGGGAGGTGGATGGCTACACCTTC. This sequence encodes CASSPNREVDGYTF.

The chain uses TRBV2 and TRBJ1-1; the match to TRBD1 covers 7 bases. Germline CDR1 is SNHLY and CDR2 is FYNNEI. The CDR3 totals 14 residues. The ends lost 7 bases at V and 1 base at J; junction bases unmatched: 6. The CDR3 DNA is TGTGCCAGCATACTCGACAGGGCGAACACTGAAGCTTTCTTT. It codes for CASILDRANTEAFF.

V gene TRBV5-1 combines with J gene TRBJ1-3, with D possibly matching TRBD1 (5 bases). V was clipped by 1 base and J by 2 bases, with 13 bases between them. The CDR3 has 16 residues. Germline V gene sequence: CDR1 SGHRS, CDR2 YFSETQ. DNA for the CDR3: TGCGCCAGCAGCTTGTGGGGCACTGAAACTGGAAACACCATATATTTT. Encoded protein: CASSLWGTETGNTIYF.

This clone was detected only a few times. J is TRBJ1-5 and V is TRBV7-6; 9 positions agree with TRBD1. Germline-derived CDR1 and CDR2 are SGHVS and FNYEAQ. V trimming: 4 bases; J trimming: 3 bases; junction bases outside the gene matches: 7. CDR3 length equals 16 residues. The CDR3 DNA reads TGTGCCAGCAGCTCCGGGACAGGGAGCGTCAATCAGCCCCAGCATTTT. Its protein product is CASSSGTGSVNQPQHF.

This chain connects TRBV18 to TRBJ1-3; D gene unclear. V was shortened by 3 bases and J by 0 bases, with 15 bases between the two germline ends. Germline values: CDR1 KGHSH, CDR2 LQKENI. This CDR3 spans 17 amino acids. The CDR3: CASSPRADIGSGNTIYF. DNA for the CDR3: TGTGCCAGCTCACCTAGAGCCGACATCGGCTCTGGAAACACCATATATTTT.

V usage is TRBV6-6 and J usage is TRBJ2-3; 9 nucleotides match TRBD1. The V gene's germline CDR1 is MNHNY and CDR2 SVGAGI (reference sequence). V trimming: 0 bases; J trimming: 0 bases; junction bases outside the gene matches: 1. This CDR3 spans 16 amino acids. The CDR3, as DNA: TGTGCCAGCAGTTACTCCGGGACAGGGAGCACAGATACGCAGTATTTT. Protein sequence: CASSYSGTGSTDTQYF.

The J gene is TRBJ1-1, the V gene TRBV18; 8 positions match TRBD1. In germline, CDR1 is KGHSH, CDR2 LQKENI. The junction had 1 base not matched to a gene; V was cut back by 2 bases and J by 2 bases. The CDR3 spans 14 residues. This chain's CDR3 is CASSPDRGNTEAFF. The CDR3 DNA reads TGTGCCAGCTCACCAGACAGGGGCAACACTGAAGCTTTCTTT.

The CDR3: CASSSDRGYTF. The CDR3 DNA sequence: TGCGCCAGCAGCTCTGACAGGGGCTACACCTTC. The V and J genes are TRBV5-1 and TRBJ1-2, with D perhaps matching TRBD1 (6 bases). The V end lost 3 bases, the J end lost 8 bases, and 8 bases lay between the germline ends. Germline V lookup: CDR1 SGHRS, CDR2 YFSETQ. CDR3 length equals 11 residues.

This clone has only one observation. The CDR3 nucleotides read TGTGCCAGCAGCCCCCTGGGGGGCGAGTGGGAGACCCAGTACTTC. As protein: CASSPLGGEWETQYF. V and J are TRBV7-9 and TRBJ2-5; D may be TRBD1 or TRBD2 (6 bases each). V was clipped by 5 bases and J by 5 bases, with 18 bases between them. This CDR3 contains 15 residues. Germline CDR1 and CDR2: SEHNR and FQNEAQ (reference sequence).

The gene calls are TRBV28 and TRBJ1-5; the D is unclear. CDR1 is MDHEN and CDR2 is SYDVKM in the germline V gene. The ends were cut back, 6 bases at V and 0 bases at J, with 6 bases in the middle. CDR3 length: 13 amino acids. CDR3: CASSRYSNQPQHF. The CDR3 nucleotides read TGTGCCAGCAGCAGGTATAGCAATCAGCCCCAGCATTTT.

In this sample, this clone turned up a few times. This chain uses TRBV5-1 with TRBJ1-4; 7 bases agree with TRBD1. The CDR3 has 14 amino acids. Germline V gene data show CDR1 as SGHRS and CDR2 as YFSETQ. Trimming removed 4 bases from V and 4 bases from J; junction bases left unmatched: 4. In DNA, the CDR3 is TGCGCCAGCAGCGTTGGGACAGATAATGAAAAACTGTTTTTT. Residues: CASSVGTDNEKLFF.